This T cell receptor beta chain was captured in a study of blood T cells in healthy people across ages. Looking at the study overall: About one barcoded beta molecule per two T cells was the capture yield of template switching. General study findings and limits: Aged donors had fewer naive CD4+ cells and lower diversity than long-lived donors.

A second PCR of about 6 to 11 cycles used a sample-barcoded 5' primer and a J-beta primer mix. TCRdb reprocessed the 5' RACE reads with MiXCR, giving one entry per CDR3 protein. This sample yields about 640,000 distinct CDR3 sequences, of which roughly 53% are seen a single time; 35% to 40% belongs to the top ten. The CDR3 covers 17 residues. V lost 3 bases and J lost 0, with 13 bases in between. Germline V gene sequence: CDR1 SGDLS, CDR2 YYNGEE. The authors extracted at least 5 micrograms of total RNA per sample. As concerns this clonotype: Its antigen is not identified.

This sequence originates from a man aged 55 to 70 in good health. The specimen was blood. The rearrangement links TRBV9 to TRBJ2-6, with D unclear. CDR3: CASSALGISSGANVLTF. The CDR3 DNA reads TGTGCCAGCAGCGCGCTGGGAATAAGCTCTGGGGCCAACGTCCTGACTTTC.